The clone carrying this TCR beta chain showed up many times. Its antigen is unidentified. The CDR3 sequence is 12 residues long. Per germline, CDR1 MNHNY and CDR2 SVGAGI (reference sequence). V was clipped by 7 bases and J by 11 bases, with 17 bases between them. TCRdb redid the calling of the 5' RACE reads with MiXCR, one entry per CDR3 protein. The sample holds 510,000 or so distinct CDR3 sequences, around 21% seen once. This entry comes from a study of T cells after yellow fever vaccination. Study findings and constraints: Of the clonotypes, a small share occurred in both CD4 and CD8 compartments. Most clones from primary vaccination resurfaced after the booster (roughly 96% CD4, over 75% CD8). Abundant bulk-population clonotypes could contaminate the FACS-sorted repertoires.

This sample comprised PBMCs, obtained 15 days after the yellow fever booster vaccination. This TCR came from a man aged 30-40 years who received the YFV17D yellow fever vaccine. This chain uses TRBV6-6 with TRBJ1-1; D might be TRBD1 (6 bases). The CDR3 nucleotides read TGTGCCAGCACCCAGAGGGGGGTGGAGGCTTTCTTT. Translating it yields CASTQRGVEAFF.